This entry lists 7 T cell receptor beta chains sequenced from one sample in a study of cytomegalovirus exposure and HLA in healthy donors. The primer mix had 60 Vbeta and 13 Jbeta primers. Produced via immunoSEQ multiplex PCR; TCRdb's table is partial and in-frame only. Of 180,000 or so clones listed, roughly 80% are singletons. The source material was PBMCs. Source of these receptors: a female donor in good health and CMV-seronegative.

The rearrangement joins TRBV28 to TRBJ1-4; D unresolved. Germline loops: CDR1 MDHEN, CDR2 SYDVKM. With 5 bases removed from V and 7 bases from J, the gap between germline ends came to 14 bases. The CDR3 totals 14 residues. The CDR3: CASSLDPGSEKLFF. The CDR3 DNA sequence: TGTGCCAGCAGTCTTGACCCCGGGAGTGAAAAACTGTTTTTT.

The chain couples TRBV9 to TRBJ2-7; TRBD2 matches at 12 bases. The CDR3 spans 16 residues. Germline CDR1 is SGDLS and CDR2 is YYNGEE. Trimming took 4 bases from V and 4 from J; bases not matched to a gene: 9. The CDR3 protein is CASSIGTSGPTYEQYF. In nucleotides, the CDR3 is TGTGCCAGCAGCATTGGGACTAGCGGGCCGACTTACGAGCAGTACTTC.

The chain couples TRBV5-4 to TRBJ2-7; weak D call: TRBD1 (5 bases). V lost 3 bases, J lost 3 bases, and 19 bases lay in between. Germline loops: CDR1 SGHNT, CDR2 YYREEE (reference sequence). This CDR3 has 16 residues. The CDR3 protein is CASSSNTGEGYYEQYF. The CDR3 bases are TGTGCCAGCAGCTCAAATACAGGTGAAGGGTACTACGAGCAGTACTTC.

Note on this clone: The DNA is omitted, as the CDR3 cannot be located on it reliably, and the CDR3 follows TCRdb's listing. The rearrangement joins TRBV6-5 to TRBJ2-2; the table's D call TRBD1 went unverified against the DNA. Both ends counted, the CDR3 spans 16 residues. CDR1 is MNHEY, CDR2 SVGAGI, per germline. The chain's CDR3 is CASSFWGTGNTGELLF.

This chain links TRBV28 with TRBJ2-5; possibly TRBD2 for D (5 bases). This CDR3 has 14 amino acids. Germline lookup yields CDR1 MDHEN and CDR2 SYDVKM. With 3 bases removed from V and 3 bases from J, the gap between germline ends came to 11 bases. This chain's CDR3 is CASSFLGLEETQYF. CDR3 coding DNA: TGTGCCAGCAGTTTTCTTGGACTCGAAGAGACCCAGTACTTC.

This sequence joins TRBV27 and TRBJ2-3, with 7 nucleotides matching TRBD1. The V segment lost 3 bases and the J segment 5 bases; nucleotides outside the gene matches: 11. The CDR3 sequence is 16 residues long. Germline V gives CDR1 MNHEY, CDR2 SMNVEV (reference sequence). CDR3: CASSFDQGGAEDTQYF. CDR3 nucleotides: TGTGCCAGCAGTTTCGACCAAGGGGGCGCGGAAGATACGCAGTATTTT.

The chain uses TRBV5-1 and TRBJ2-1; 10 nucleotides line up with TRBD2. V lost 5 bases, J lost 2 bases, and 4 bases stayed unmatched. CDR1 and CDR2 from the germline V gene are SGHRS and YFSETQ. This CDR3 has 15 residues. The CDR3 spells CASRQSGGAYNEQFF. The DNA of the CDR3 is TGCGCCAGCAGGCAGAGCGGGGGGGCCTACAATGAGCAGTTCTTC. Combining the CDR3 with reference TRBV5-1 and TRBJ2-1 gives the whole variable domain KAGVTQTPRYLIKTRGQQVTLSCSPISGHRSVSWYQQTPGQGLQFLFEYFSETQRNKGNFPGRFSGRQFSNSRSEMNVSTLELGDSALYLCASRQSGGAYNEQFFGPGTRLTVL.